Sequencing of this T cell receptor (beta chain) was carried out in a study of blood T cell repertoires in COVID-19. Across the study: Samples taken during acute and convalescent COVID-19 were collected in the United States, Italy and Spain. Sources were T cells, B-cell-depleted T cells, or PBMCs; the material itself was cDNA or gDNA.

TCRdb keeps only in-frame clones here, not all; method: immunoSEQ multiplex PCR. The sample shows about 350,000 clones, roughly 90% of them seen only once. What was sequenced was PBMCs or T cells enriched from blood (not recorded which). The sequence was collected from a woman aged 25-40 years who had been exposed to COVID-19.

The CDR3 loop reads CASSEPRDSYNEQFF. The CDR3 DNA follows: TGTGCCAGCAGTGAACCCAGGGACTCTTACAATGAGCAGTTCTTC. V is TRBV6-1 and J is TRBJ2-1; a possible D gene is TRBD2 (6 bases). The CDR3 totals 15 residues. Per germline, CDR1 MNHNS and CDR2 SASEGT. Deletions cut 2 bases from V and 4 bases from J, with 12 bases between.